This T cell receptor (beta chain) is from a study of T cell repertoires in cytomegalovirus infection. In this sample, this clonotype turned up a few times. Its target is unknown. Trimming at V came to 6 bases and at J to 4 bases, leaving 9 bases not matched to a gene. The germline V gene encodes CDR1 MNHEY and CDR2 SVGAGI. The CDR3 totals 16 residues. TCRdb called the reads again in MiXCR, with one record for every CDR3 protein. This sample carries about 34,000 distinct CDR3 sequences, around half of them seen once, and the ten largest clones take 75% to 95%. Specimen: CD8+ T cells from cultured PBMCs, collected from culture after CMV antigen stimulation. This receptor was obtained from a human donor in good health (CMV status not recorded). Some clones in this sample may be carry-over from other donors' samples. V is TRBV6-5 and J is TRBJ1-6; 7 bases map to TRBD1. In DNA, the CDR3 is TGTGCCAGCAGCCGCCTTGGGGGACAGTATAATTCACCCCTCCACTTT. It codes for CASSRLGGQYNSPLHF.